These 30 T cell receptor beta chains originate from one sample sequenced in a study of PD-1 blockade in classical Hodgkin lymphoma. Described time point: cycle 4 day 1 (C4D1), after more than 5 weeks of nivolumab. Brentuximab vedotin exposure varied, and every patient relapsed after autologous stem cell transplantation. Libraries were prepared by immunoSEQ multiplex PCR; TCRdb keeps only in-frame clonotypes and omits some of them. The sample lists over 70,000 clones, 90% seen once, with 2.5% to 3.5% in the top ten. The specimen was peripheral blood mononuclear cells (PBMCs), collected before the fourth cycle of nivolumab. These receptor sequences come from a human donor with classical Hodgkin lymphoma.

V is TRBV25-1 and J is TRBJ1-2, with TRBD1 matching over 8 bases. This CDR3 spans 14 amino acids. Trimming took 2 bases from V and 8 from J; bases not matched to a gene: 7. The germline V gene has CDR1 MGHDK and CDR2 SYGVNS. CDR3 residues: CASSEVQGAWGYTF. CDR3 bases: TGTGCCAGCAGTGAAGTTCAGGGGGCCTGGGGCTACACCTTC.

The rearrangement uses TRBV7-6 and TRBJ1-2, with a tentative D call TRBD1 (5 bases). Trimming removed 10 bases from V and 5 bases from J, with 11 bases in between. The CDR3 covers 11 residues. Germline CDR1 is SGHVS and CDR2 is FNYEAQ. The CDR3, as DNA: TGTGCCACCGAGACAGAATATGGCTACACCTTC. Its protein is CATETEYGYTF.

Here the CDR3 reads CASSLTGESNQPQHF. The CDR3 region has the DNA TGTGCCAGCAGCCTGACAGGGGAGAGCAATCAGCCCCAGCATTTT. V gene TRBV11-2 combines with J gene TRBJ1-5, with TRBD1 matching 8 bases. Germline CDR1 and CDR2: SGHAT and FQNNGV. V gave up 5 bases and J gave up 1 base; unmatched junction bases: 4. There are 15 residues in the CDR3.

The J gene is TRBJ2-7, the V gene TRBV19; TRBD1 matches at 8 bases. V shed 1 base and J 7 bases; nucleotides not matched to a gene: 9. CDR3 length: 15 residues. Germline V gene data show CDR1 as LNHDA and CDR2 as SQIVND (reference sequence). The CDR3: CASSIVGTGVEEQYF. The CDR3 nucleotides are TGTGCCAGTAGTATAGTTGGGACAGGAGTAGAGGAGCAGTACTTC.

The chain couples TRBV10-3 to TRBJ2-7; tentatively, D is TRBD2 (5 bases). Trimming took 3 bases from V and 3 from J, leaving 9 bases between them. Germline V gene data show CDR1 as ENHRY and CDR2 as SYGVKD. The CDR3 sequence is 13 residues long. This chain's CDR3 is CAISDPGDYEQYF. The CDR3 DNA is TGTGCCATCAGTGACCCCGGGGACTACGAGCAGTACTTC.

CDR3 bases: TGTGCCAGCAGCTTAGCCCACTATTCAGACTATGGCTACACCTTC. It specifies CASSLAHYSDYGYTF. The chain links TRBV7-9 to TRBJ1-2, with no clear D. V was pared by 0 bases and J by 3 bases, with 11 bases between. This CDR3 is built from 15 residues. Per germline, CDR1 SEHNR and CDR2 FQNEAQ (reference sequence).

This chain links TRBV5-1 with TRBJ2-1; D unresolved. V shed 0 bases and J shed 5 bases, with 24 bases lying between them. The germline V gene encodes CDR1 SGHRS and CDR2 YFSETQ. This CDR3 is built from 19 residues. The CDR3: CASSLVPRNKARDDNEQFF. CDR3 nucleotide sequence: TGCGCCAGCAGCTTGGTCCCCAGGAATAAAGCCCGCGACGACAATGAGCAGTTCTTC.

This chain joins TRBV28 and TRBJ2-7, with D uncertain. The germline CDR1 and CDR2 sequences are MDHEN and SYDVKM. The CDR3 covers 14 residues. The V end was cut by 5 bases, the J end by 5 bases, with 16 bases between. CDR3 amino acids: CASSPRQSPHEQYF. As DNA, the CDR3 is TGTGCCAGCAGTCCCCGGCAGTCTCCTCACGAGCAGTACTTC.

The V and J genes are TRBV11-2 and TRBJ2-1, with 11 bases matching TRBD2. The ends lost 3 bases at V and 8 bases at J; junction bases unmatched: 6. The CDR3 is 15 residues long. Per the germline V gene, CDR1 is SGHAT and CDR2 is FQNNGV. The CDR3 DNA sequence: TGTGCCAGCAGCTTTAGACTAGCGGGGATCTATGAGCAGTTCTTC. It codes for CASSFRLAGIYEQFF.

V is TRBV7-2 and J is TRBJ1-2; D is perhaps TRBD1 (5 bases). The CDR3 loop spans 14 amino acids. Trimming removed 1 base at V and 5 bases at J, with 11 bases between. Germline-derived CDR1 and CDR2 are SGHTA and FQGNSA. CDR3 amino acids: CASSLGRQGYGYTF. In DNA form, the CDR3 reads TGTGCCAGCAGCTTAGGGCGGCAGGGTTATGGCTACACCTTC.

This clone was counted once. This sequence joins TRBV7-6 and TRBJ2-3, with D possibly being TRBD2 (6 bases). V dropped 5 bases and J dropped 11 bases, with 14 bases sitting between them. In germline, CDR1 is SGHVS, CDR2 FNYEAQ. The CDR3 is 12 residues long. This CDR3 reads CASSQAGVGQYF. Written as DNA, the CDR3 is TGTGCCAGCAGCCAAGCGGGCGTAGGGCAGTATTTT.

The genes are TRBV28 and TRBJ1-1, with 8 bases identical to TRBD1. Losses at the gene ends were 4 bases for V and 3 bases for J; bases not matched to a gene: 4. From germline, CDR1 is MDHEN and CDR2 SYDVKM. The CDR3 has 14 residues. In DNA, the CDR3 is TGTGCCAGCAGTTCCCCAGGGGGCCACACTGAAGCTTTCTTT. Translated, it gives CASSSPGGHTEAFF.

The V gene is TRBV18, the J gene TRBJ2-3, with D unclear. From germline, CDR1 is KGHSH and CDR2 LQKENI. V was pared by 4 bases and J by 2 bases, with 4 bases between. The CDR3 is 12 residues long. CDR3 in DNA: TGTGCCAGCTCACTTCCCACAGATACGCAGTATTTT. The encoded protein is CASSLPTDTQYF.

The chain links TRBV10-3 to TRBJ2-7; D possibly corresponds to TRBD2 (6 bases). Germline CDR1 and CDR2: ENHRY and SYGVKD. The CDR3 contains 14 residues. Deletions cut 5 bases from V and 2 bases from J, with 13 bases between. This CDR3 is CAISLLAETYEQYF. CDR3 bases: TGTGCCATCAGTTTACTAGCCGAAACCTACGAGCAGTACTTC.

The chain joins TRBV7-9 to TRBJ1-2, with D unresolved. This CDR3 spans 15 amino acids. V lost 1 base, J lost 2 bases, and 11 bases lay in between. Germline loops: CDR1 SEHNR, CDR2 FQNEAQ (reference sequence). The CDR3 spells CASSLVVAGNYGYTF. CDR3 nucleotide sequence: TGTGCCAGCAGCTTAGTAGTCGCCGGGAACTATGGCTACACCTTC.

The chain recombines TRBV2 with TRBJ1-5; D perhaps matches TRBD1 (5 bases). Deletions cut 5 bases from V and 5 bases from J, with 19 bases between. The CDR3 consists of 16 residues. From germline, CDR1 is SNHLY and CDR2 FYNNEI. This CDR3 is CASSPHRNVWYQPQHF. The CDR3 coding sequence is TGTGCCAGCAGTCCCCACAGGAATGTTTGGTATCAGCCCCAGCATTTT.

This clone occurred a few times. The rearrangement links TRBV29-1 to TRBJ1-2, with D hard to call. Germline V gene data show CDR1 as SQVTM and CDR2 as ANQGSEA. This CDR3 spans 13 amino acids. Trimming left V 5 bases short and J 0 bases short, with 10 bases between. The CDR3 DNA reads TGCAGCGTTCACCGGGAATCTAACTATGGCTACACCTTC. As protein: CSVHRESNYGYTF.

The chain couples TRBV28 to TRBJ2-2; D not certain. V lost 1 base to trimming and J lost 2 bases, with 11 bases between them. This CDR3 is built from 16 residues. CDR1 and CDR2 from the germline V gene are MDHEN and SYDVKM. Here the CDR3 reads CASSLLVRVNTGELFF. The DNA for the CDR3 is TGTGCCAGCAGTTTATTGGTTAGGGTTAACACCGGGGAGCTGTTTTTT. Using reference TRBV28 and TRBJ2-2 for the parts outside the CDR3, the full variable domain is DVKVTQSSRYLVKRTGEKVFLECVQDMDHENMFWYRQDPGLGLRLIYFSYDVKMKEKGDIPEGYSVSREKKERFSLILESASTNQTSMYLCASSLLVRVNTGELFFGEGSRLTVL.

This chain links TRBV7-9 with TRBJ1-6; 8 positions agree with TRBD1. The CDR3 is 17 amino acids. V trimming: 5 bases; J trimming: 10 bases; junction bases outside the gene matches: 16. Germline V gene lookup returns CDR1 SEHNR and CDR2 FQNEAQ (reference sequence). The DNA of the CDR3 is TGTGCCAGCAGCCATGGGGACAGGAGCTATTCCCAATCACCCCTCCACTTT. This gives the protein CASSHGDRSYSQSPLHF.

The chain combines TRBV5-1 with TRBJ1-1; TRBD1 matches at 8 bases. This CDR3 has 13 amino acids. Germline V gene sequence: CDR1 SGHRS, CDR2 YFSETQ. Trimming at V came to 5 bases and at J to 6 bases, leaving 6 bases not matched to a gene. The CDR3 region has the DNA TGCGCCAGCAGGCGTACAGGGGGGCCTGAAGCTTTCTTT. It yields the protein CASRRTGGPEAFF.

The J gene is TRBJ2-7, the V gene TRBV12-5, with 9 bases matching TRBD1. The CDR3 has 16 amino acids. Trimming at V came to 2 bases and at J to 6 bases, leaving 11 bases not matched to a gene. Germline loops: CDR1 LGHNT, CDR2 FRNRAP. DNA of the CDR3: TGTGCTAGTGGTTTGATCTCCGGGACAGGGTTCGGCGAGCAGTACTTC. It encodes CASGLISGTGFGEQYF.

The chain links TRBV28 to TRBJ2-3; 14 bases agree with TRBD2. The ends lost 5 bases at V and 1 base at J; junction bases unmatched: 2. Germline-derived CDR1 and CDR2 are MDHEN and SYDVKM. The CDR3 runs 16 residues. In DNA form, the CDR3 reads TGTGCCAGCAGTCTGGGACTAGCGGGGGGCACAGATACGCAGTATTTT. This gives the protein CASSLGLAGGTDTQYF.

This clone was seen a single time. This sequence joins TRBV4-1 and TRBJ2-2; no reliable D call. Looked up from germline, CDR1 is MGHRA and CDR2 is YSYEKL. CDR3 length equals 15 residues. V shed 3 bases and J shed 6 bases, with 14 bases lying between them. CDR3 coding DNA: TGCGCCAGCAGCCACCCCGTTCTGGAGCCCGGGGAGCTGTTTTTT. Translation: CASSHPVLEPGELFF.

The genes are TRBV4-1 and TRBJ2-2; D uncertain. Germline lookup yields CDR1 MGHRA and CDR2 YSYEKL. Trimming left V 0 bases short and J 6 bases short, with 8 bases between. The CDR3 spans 14 residues. CDR3 DNA sequence: TGCGCCAGCAGCCAAGATCTCGGTTCCGGGGAGCTGTTTTTT. Its translation: CASSQDLGSGELFF.

J is TRBJ1-6 and V is TRBV10-1; D is undetermined. The CDR3 covers 18 residues. Germline V gene data show CDR1 as WNHNN and CDR2 as SYGVQD (reference sequence). V dropped 2 bases and J dropped 6 bases, with 20 bases sitting between them. The DNA for the CDR3 is TGCGCCAGCAGTGAGGTCGCCCCGCTATTTTTGGGTAATTCACCCCTCCACTTT. Its protein is CASSEVAPLFLGNSPLHF.

The chain's CDR3 is CASSSHPEPGQLNTEAFF. The DNA for the CDR3 is TGTGCCAGCAGCTCGCACCCCGAACCGGGACAACTAAACACTGAAGCTTTCTTT. The chain employs TRBV7-2 and TRBJ1-1; D may be TRBD1 (6 bases). The CDR3 has 18 amino acids. The V and J ends lost 4 bases and 2 bases respectively, with 23 bases between them. CDR1 and CDR2 from the germline V gene are SGHTA and FQGNSA.

V usage is TRBV5-4 and J usage is TRBJ2-2; TRBD1 might be the D (5 bases). From germline, CDR1 is SGHNT and CDR2 YYREEE (reference sequence). The CDR3 spans 16 residues. V was trimmed by 4 bases and J by 1 base, leaving 14 bases between them. The CDR3 spells CASSLPAGKNTGELFF. The CDR3 DNA sequence: TGTGCCAGCAGCCTTCCTGCAGGGAAGAACACCGGGGAGCTGTTTTTT.

CDR3 amino acids: CASSHSTGGSNSPLHF. Written as DNA, the CDR3 is TGTGCCAGCAGCCACTCGACAGGGGGCTCTAATTCACCCCTCCACTTT. V and J are TRBV7-2 and TRBJ1-6; 10 positions match TRBD1. CDR3 length equals 16 residues. The ends lost 5 bases at V and 6 bases at J; junction bases unmatched: 7. Germline CDR1 is SGHTA and CDR2 is FQGNSA.

The chain uses TRBV7-6 and TRBJ1-3, with D possibly matching TRBD1 (5 bases). Germline CDR1 is SGHVS and CDR2 is FNYEAQ. V gave up 8 bases and J gave up 2 bases, with 22 bases separating them. The CDR3 loop spans 17 amino acids. CDR3 sequence: CASRPGYRSPAGNTIYF. In DNA, the CDR3 is TGTGCCAGCCGGCCCGGCTACAGGTCACCAGCTGGAAACACCATATATTTT.

The CDR3 DNA sequence: TGTGCCAGCAGATTATTACTCCAGGGTGAGGGTGGCTACACCTTC. It is translated as CASRLLLQGEGGYTF. The chain has TRBV6-5 and TRBJ1-2; D might be TRBD1 (5 bases). The CDR3 is 15 residues long. Germline V lookup: CDR1 MNHEY, CDR2 SVGAGI. V was cut by 6 bases and J by 7 bases, with 21 bases left in between.